These 9 T cell receptor beta chains were sequenced from one sample in a study of shared clonotypes between healthy human individuals. Sequencing was performed with immunoSEQ multiplex PCR; in TCRdb, only in-frame clones are kept and a portion is missing. The sample has around 500,000 clones, approximately 78% seen once. The sequenced material came from PBMCs. The receptor set was obtained from a woman between 35 and 50 years old in good health. Some clones in this sample may be carry-over from other donors' samples.

This chain connects TRBV30 to TRBJ2-3; TRBD2 matches 7 bases. Per the germline V gene, CDR1 is GTSNPN and CDR2 is SVGIG (reference sequence). This CDR3 contains 13 residues. The junction had 7 bases not matched to a gene; V was cut back by 5 bases and J by 5 bases. The CDR3 coding sequence is TGTGCCTGGGAGGCGGGAGCGAAAGATACGCAGTATTTT. Translating it yields CAWEAGAKDTQYF.

CDR3 sequence: CASSLDQASYEQYF. The DNA for the CDR3 is TGTGCCAGCAGCTTGGATCAGGCCAGCTACGAGCAGTACTTC. This chain uses TRBV5-5 with TRBJ2-7; D not certain. Germline V lookup: CDR1 SGHKS, CDR2 YYEKEE (reference sequence). V dropped 0 bases and J dropped 3 bases, with 10 bases sitting between them. The length of the CDR3 is 14 residues.

This chain connects TRBV5-1 to TRBJ2-3; the match to TRBD2 covers 9 bases. This CDR3 has 16 amino acids. Germline trimming cut 3 bases from V and 2 bases from J; bases unmatched to any gene: 7. Germline V gene data show CDR1 as SGHRS and CDR2 as YFSETQ. The CDR3 loop reads CASSSQAGGNTDTQYF. The CDR3 DNA is TGCGCCAGCAGCTCTCAAGCGGGAGGAAACACAGATACGCAGTATTTT. The whole variable domain, filled in from reference TRBV5-1 and TRBJ2-3, reads KAGVTQTPRYLIKTRGQQVTLSCSPISGHRSVSWYQQTPGQGLQFLFEYFSETQRNKGNFPGRFSGRQFSNSRSEMNVSTLELGDSALYLCASSSQAGGNTDTQYFGPGTRLTVL.

As DNA, the CDR3 is TGTGCCAGCAGTGAGCCGGGGGCACTCGGAAACACCATATATTTT. It specifies CASSEPGALGNTIYF. The chain carries TRBV25-1 and TRBJ1-3, with D possibly being TRBD1 (6 bases). From germline, CDR1 is MGHDK and CDR2 SYGVNS. The CDR3 has 15 amino acids. The V gene lost 3 bases and the J gene lost 4 bases, with 13 bases spanning the gap.

The chain has TRBV2 and TRBJ2-2; possible D gene TRBD2, 6 bases. V was pared by 2 bases and J by 6 bases, with 10 bases between. Germline V gene lookup returns CDR1 SNHLY and CDR2 FYNNEI. The CDR3 covers 14 residues. This CDR3 is CASSESTGAGELFF. In DNA form, the CDR3 reads TGTGCCAGCAGTGAAAGTACGGGAGCCGGGGAGCTGTTTTTT.

This chain connects TRBV18 to TRBJ2-2; TRBD1 agrees at 9 bases. This CDR3 is 16 amino acids long. The junction had 8 bases not matched to a gene; V was cut back by 5 bases and J by 4 bases. CDR1 and CDR2 from the germline V gene are KGHSH and LQKENI. This CDR3 is CASSRGGQGSTGELFF. The CDR3 coding sequence is TGTGCCAGCTCAAGAGGGGGACAGGGATCCACCGGGGAGCTGTTTTTT.

The CDR3 coding sequence is TGTGCCAGCAACCAGGGGCAGCCCCAGCATTTT. Translating it yields CASNQGQPQHF. The rearrangement joins TRBV6-1 to TRBJ1-5; D might be TRBD1 (6 bases). Trimming left V 7 bases short and J 7 bases short, with 8 bases between. The CDR3 consists of 11 residues. Germline CDR1 is MNHNS and CDR2 is SASEGT.

CDR3 residues: CASSSLGASYNEQFF. The CDR3 DNA follows: TGTGCCAGCAGCTCCCTCGGGGCGTCCTACAATGAGCAGTTCTTC. V and J are TRBV5-6 and TRBJ2-1, with D possibly being TRBD1 or TRBD2 (5 bases each). Trimming shortened V by 3 bases and J by 1 base, and 11 bases separated the two germline ends. The CDR3 is made up of 15 amino acids. Germline V gene data show CDR1 as SGHDT and CDR2 as YYEEEE. The variable domain in full, with the rest retrieved from reference TRBV5-6 and TRBJ2-1, is DAGVTQSPTHLIKTRGQQVTLRCSPKSGHDTVSWYQQALGQGPQFIFQYYEEEERQRGNFPDRFSGHQFPNYSSELNVNALLLGDSALYLCASSSLGASYNEQFFGPGTRLTVL.

The rearrangement joins TRBV29-1 to TRBJ2-7; TRBD2 might be the D (5 bases). Trimming took 4 bases from V and 4 from J, leaving 14 bases between them. There are 13 residues in the CDR3. Germline-derived CDR1 and CDR2 are SQVTM and ANQGSEA. Written as DNA, the CDR3 is TGCAGCGTTGCGGCGGAGGCGACATACGAGCAGTACTTC. This translates into CSVAAEATYEQYF.